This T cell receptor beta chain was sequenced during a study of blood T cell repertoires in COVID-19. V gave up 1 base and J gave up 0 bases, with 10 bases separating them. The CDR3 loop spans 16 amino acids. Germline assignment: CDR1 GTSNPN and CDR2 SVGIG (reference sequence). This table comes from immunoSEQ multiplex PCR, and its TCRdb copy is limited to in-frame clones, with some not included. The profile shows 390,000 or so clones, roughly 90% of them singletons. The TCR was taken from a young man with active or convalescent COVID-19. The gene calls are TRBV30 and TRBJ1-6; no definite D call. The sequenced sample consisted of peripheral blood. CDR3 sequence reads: CAWSDKSSSYNSPLHF. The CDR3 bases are TGTGCCTGGAGTGATAAGTCGAGCTCCTATAATTCACCCCTCCACTTT.